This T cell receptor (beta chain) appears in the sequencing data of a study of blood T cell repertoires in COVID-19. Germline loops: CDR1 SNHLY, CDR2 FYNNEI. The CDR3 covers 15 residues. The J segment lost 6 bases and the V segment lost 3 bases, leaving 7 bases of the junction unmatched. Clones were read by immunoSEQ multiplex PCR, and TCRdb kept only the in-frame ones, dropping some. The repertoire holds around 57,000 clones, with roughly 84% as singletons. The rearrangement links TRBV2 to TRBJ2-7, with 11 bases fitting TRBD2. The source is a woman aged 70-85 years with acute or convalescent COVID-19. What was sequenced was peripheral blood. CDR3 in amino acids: CASSDFSGGAAEQYF. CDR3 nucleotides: TGTGCCAGCAGTGACTTTAGCGGGGGGGCGGCCGAGCAGTACTTC.